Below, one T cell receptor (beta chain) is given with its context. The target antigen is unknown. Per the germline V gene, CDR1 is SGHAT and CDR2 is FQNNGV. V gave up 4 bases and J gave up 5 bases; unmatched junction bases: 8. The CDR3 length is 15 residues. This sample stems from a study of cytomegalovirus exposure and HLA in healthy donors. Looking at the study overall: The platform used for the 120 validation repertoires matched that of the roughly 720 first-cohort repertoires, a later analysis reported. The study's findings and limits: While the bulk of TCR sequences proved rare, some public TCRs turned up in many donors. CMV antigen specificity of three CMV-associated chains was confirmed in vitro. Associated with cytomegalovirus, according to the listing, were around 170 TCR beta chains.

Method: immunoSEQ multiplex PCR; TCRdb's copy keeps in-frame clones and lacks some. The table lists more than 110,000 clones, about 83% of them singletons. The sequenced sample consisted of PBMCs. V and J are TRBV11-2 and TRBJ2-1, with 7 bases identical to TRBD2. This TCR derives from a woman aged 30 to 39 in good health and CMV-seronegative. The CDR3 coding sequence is TGTGCCAGCAGCTCCCGAGGGACTACCCACAATGAGCAGTTCTTC. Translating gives CASSSRGTTHNEQFF.